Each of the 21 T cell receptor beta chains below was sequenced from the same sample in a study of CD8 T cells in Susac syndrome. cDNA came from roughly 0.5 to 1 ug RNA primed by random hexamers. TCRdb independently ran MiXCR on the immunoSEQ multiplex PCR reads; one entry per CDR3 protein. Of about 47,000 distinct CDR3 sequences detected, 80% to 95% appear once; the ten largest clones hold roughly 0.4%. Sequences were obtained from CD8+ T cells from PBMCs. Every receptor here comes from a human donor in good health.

The CDR3 protein is CASTPRQGKDEAFF. The DNA of the CDR3 is TGTGCCAGCACCCCCAGACAGGGGAAGGATGAAGCTTTCTTT. The rearrangement joins TRBV6-2 or TRBV6-3 to TRBJ1-1; 8 bases align to TRBD1. V shed 7 bases, J shed 7 bases, and the junction held 11 bases outside the gene matches. Germline V CDR1 and CDR2: MNHEY, SVGEGT. The CDR3 sequence is 14 residues long.

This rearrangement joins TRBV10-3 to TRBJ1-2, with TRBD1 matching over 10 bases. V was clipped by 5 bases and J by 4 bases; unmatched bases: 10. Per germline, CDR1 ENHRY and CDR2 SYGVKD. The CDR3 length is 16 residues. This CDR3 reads CAISSPLDRGAYGYTF. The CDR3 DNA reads TGTGCCATCAGTAGTCCTTTGGACAGGGGGGCCTATGGCTACACCTTC.

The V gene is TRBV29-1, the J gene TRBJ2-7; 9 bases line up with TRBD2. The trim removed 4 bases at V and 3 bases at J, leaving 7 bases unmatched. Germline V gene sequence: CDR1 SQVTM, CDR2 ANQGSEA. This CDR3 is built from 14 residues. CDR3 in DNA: TGCAGCGTTGCCCTAGCGGGAAACTTCTACGAGCAGTACTTC. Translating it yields CSVALAGNFYEQYF.

The CDR3 reads CASSPGTRQFF. The DNA of the CDR3 is TGTGCCAGCAGCCCCGGGACTAGGCAGTTCTTC. J is TRBJ2-1 and V is TRBV3-1, with 8 bases identical to TRBD2. The CDR3 spans 11 residues. Per the germline V gene, CDR1 is LGHDT and CDR2 is YNNKEL (reference sequence). Trimming took 4 bases from V and 12 from J; bases not matched to a gene: 2.

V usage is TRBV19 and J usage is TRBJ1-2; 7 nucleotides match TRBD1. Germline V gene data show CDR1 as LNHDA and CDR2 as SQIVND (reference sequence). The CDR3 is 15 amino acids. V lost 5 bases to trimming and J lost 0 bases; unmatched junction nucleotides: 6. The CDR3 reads CASSFTGDSNYGYTF. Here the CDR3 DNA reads TGTGCCAGTAGTTTCACAGGGGACTCTAACTATGGCTACACCTTC.

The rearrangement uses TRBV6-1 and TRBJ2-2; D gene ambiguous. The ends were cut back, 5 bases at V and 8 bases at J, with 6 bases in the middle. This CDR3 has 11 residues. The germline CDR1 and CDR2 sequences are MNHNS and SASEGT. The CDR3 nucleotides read TGTGCCAGCAGTTCGGCAGGGGAGCTGTTTTTT. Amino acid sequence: CASSSAGELFF.

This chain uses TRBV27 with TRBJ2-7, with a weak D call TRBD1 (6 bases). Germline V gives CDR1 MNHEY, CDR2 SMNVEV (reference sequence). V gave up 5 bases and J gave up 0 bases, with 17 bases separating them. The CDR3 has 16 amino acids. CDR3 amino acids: CASSPQGYSSSYEQYF. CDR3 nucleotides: TGTGCCAGCAGTCCCCAGGGGTACTCCAGCTCCTACGAGCAGTACTTC.

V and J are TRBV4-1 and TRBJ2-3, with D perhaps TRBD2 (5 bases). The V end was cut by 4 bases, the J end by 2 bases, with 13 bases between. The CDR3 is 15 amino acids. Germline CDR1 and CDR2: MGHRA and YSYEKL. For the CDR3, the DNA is TGCGCCAGCAGCCCGACCCAGACTAACACAGATACGCAGTATTTT. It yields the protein CASSPTQTNTDTQYF.

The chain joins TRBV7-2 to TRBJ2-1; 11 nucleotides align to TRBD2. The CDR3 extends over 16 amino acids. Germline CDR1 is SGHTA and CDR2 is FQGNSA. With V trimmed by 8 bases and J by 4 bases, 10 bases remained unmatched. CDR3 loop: CASSISGTSGYNEQFF. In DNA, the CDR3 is TGTGCCAGCTCTATCTCCGGGACTAGCGGTTACAATGAGCAGTTCTTC.

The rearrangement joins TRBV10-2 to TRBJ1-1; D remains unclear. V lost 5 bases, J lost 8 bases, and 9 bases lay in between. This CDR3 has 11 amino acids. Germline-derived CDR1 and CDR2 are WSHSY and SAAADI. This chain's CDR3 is CASSPGLEAFF. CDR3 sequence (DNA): TGCGCCAGCAGTCCGGGTCTCGAAGCTTTCTTT.

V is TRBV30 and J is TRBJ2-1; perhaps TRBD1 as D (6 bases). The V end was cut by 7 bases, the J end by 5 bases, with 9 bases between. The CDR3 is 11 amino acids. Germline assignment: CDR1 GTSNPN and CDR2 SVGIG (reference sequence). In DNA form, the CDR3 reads TGTGCCTCCGGACAGAACAATGAGCAGTTCTTC. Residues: CASGQNNEQFF. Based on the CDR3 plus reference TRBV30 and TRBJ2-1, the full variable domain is SQTIHQWPATLVQPVGSPLSLECTVEGTSNPNLYWYRQAAGRGLQLLFYSVGIGQISSEVPQNLSASRPQDRQFILSSKKLLLSDSGFYLCASGQNNEQFFGPGTRLTVL.

The CDR3 protein is CASSPRARLNTGELFF. For the CDR3, the DNA is TGTGCCAGCAGCCCACGGGCCAGATTGAACACCGGGGAGCTGTTTTTT. The V gene is TRBV7-9, the J gene TRBJ2-2; D not resolved. This CDR3 contains 16 residues. Germline V CDR1 and CDR2: SEHNR, FQNEAQ (reference sequence). Trimming left V 5 bases short and J 1 base short, with 14 bases between. The entire variable domain, with the rest obtained from reference TRBV7-9 and TRBJ2-2, is as follows: DTGVSQNPRHKITKRGQNVTFRCDPISEHNRLYWYRQTLGQGPEFLTYFQNEAQLEKSRLLSDRFSAERPKGSFSTLEIQRTEQGDSAMYLCASSPRARLNTGELFFGEGSRLTVL.

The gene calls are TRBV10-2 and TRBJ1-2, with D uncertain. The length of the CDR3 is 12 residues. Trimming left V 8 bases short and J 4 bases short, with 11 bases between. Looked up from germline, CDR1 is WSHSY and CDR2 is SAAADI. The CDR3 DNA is TGCGCCAGCGGGTCAGACCTCTATGGCTACACCTTC. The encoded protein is CASGSDLYGYTF.

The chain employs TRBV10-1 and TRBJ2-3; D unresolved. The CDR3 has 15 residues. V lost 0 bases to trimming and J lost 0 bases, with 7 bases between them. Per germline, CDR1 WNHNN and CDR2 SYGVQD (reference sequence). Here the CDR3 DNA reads TGCGCCAGCAGTGAGTCTCGGTATAGCACAGATACGCAGTATTTT. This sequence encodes CASSESRYSTDTQYF.

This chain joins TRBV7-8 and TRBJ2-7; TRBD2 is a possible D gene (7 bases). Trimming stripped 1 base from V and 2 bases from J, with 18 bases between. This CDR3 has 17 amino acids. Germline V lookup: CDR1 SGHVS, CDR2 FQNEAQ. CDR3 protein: CASSLEGGLAATYEQYF. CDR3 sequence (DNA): TGTGCCAGCAGCTTAGAGGGGGGGCTAGCGGCAACCTACGAGCAGTACTTC.

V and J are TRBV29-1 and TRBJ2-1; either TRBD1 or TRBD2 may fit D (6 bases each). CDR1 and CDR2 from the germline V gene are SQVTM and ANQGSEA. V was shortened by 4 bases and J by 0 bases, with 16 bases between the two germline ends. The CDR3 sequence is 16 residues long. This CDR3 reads CSVVGGNHSSYNEQFF. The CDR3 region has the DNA TGCAGCGTTGTAGGGGGGAACCATAGCTCCTACAATGAGCAGTTCTTC.

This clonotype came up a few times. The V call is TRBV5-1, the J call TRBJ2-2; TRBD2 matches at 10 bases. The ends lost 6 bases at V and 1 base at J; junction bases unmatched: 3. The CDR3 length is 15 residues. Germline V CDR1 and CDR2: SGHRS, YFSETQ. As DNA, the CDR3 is TGCGCCAGCACTAGCGGGAGTGGGAACACCGGGGAGCTGTTTTTT. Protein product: CASTSGSGNTGELFF.

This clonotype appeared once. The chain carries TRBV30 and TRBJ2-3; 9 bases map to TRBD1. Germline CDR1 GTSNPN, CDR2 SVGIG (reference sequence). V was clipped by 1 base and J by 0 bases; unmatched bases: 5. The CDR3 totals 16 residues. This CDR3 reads CAWSGTGGGSTDTQYF. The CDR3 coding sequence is TGTGCCTGGAGTGGAACAGGGGGCGGTAGCACAGATACGCAGTATTTT.

CDR3 protein: CSVEAVPTTGDEQFF. For the CDR3, the DNA is TGCAGCGTTGAAGCGGTGCCCACCACCGGCGATGAGCAGTTCTTC. The chain has TRBV29-1 and TRBJ2-1; no reliable D call. The V gene's germline CDR1 is SQVTM and CDR2 ANQGSEA. The CDR3 is 15 amino acids. The germline V and J ends were trimmed by 1 base and 8 bases, with 18 bases remaining between them.

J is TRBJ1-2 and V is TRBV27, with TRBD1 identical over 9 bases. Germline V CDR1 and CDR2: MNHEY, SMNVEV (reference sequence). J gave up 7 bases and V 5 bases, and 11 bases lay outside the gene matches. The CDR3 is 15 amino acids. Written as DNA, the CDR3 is TGTGCCAGCAGTCAGACACCGACAGGGGGTCGTGGCTACACCTTC. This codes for CASSQTPTGGRGYTF.

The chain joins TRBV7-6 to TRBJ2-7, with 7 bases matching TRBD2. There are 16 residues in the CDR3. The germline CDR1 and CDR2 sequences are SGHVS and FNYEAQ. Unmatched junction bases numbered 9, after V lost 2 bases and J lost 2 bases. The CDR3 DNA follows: TGTGCCAGCAGCTTATCGGGGGGAGGGCGACCCTACGAGCAGTACTTC. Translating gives CASSLSGGGRPYEQYF. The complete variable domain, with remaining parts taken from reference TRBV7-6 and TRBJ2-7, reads GAGVSQSPRYKVTKRGQDVALRCDPISGHVSLYWYRQALGQGPEFLTYFNYEAQQDKSGLPNDRFSAERPEGSISTLTIQRTEQRDSAMYRCASSLSGGGRPYEQYFGPGTRLTVT.